This T cell receptor (beta chain) was captured by sequencing in a study of post-analysis software for immune sequencing data. The authors incorporated unique molecular identifiers into the TCR beta cDNA libraries. TCRdb ran MiXCR on the PCR reads and lists one entry per CDR3 protein. The data contain 150,000 to 200,000 distinct CDR3 sequences, around 34% of them singletons. The CDR3 totals 16 residues. Germline V lookup: CDR1 SEHNR, CDR2 FQNEAQ (reference sequence). The V gene lost 5 bases and the J gene lost 4 bases, with 15 bases spanning the gap. The table lists this clonotype with many counts. Its specificity is unknown. General study points: Controls' normalized Chao1 diversity significantly exceeded that of multiple sclerosis patients.

V is TRBV7-9 and J is TRBJ1-6; tentatively, D is TRBD1 (5 bases). The sequence was collected from a girl aged 10 to 17 with multiple sclerosis. The sequences come from blood, collected after autologous hematopoietic stem cell transplantation. Here the CDR3 DNA reads TGTGCCAGCAGCCCGGACACGGCTTTTTATAATTCACCCCTCCACTTT. Amino acids: CASSPDTAFYNSPLHF.